The clone carrying this TCR beta chain was seen at least ten times. What it recognizes is unknown. It was through 5'RACE template switching that TCR cDNA was made, with a universal primer site and UMIs added. TCRdb re-derived calls from the 5' RACE reads in MiXCR, one entry per CDR3 protein. Among roughly 120,000 distinct CDR3 sequences, about 7% were seen once, and the ten largest hold around 2.3%. These data come from a study of T cells after yellow fever vaccination. General study results and limits: High-abundance clonotypes from the bulk population could contaminate FACS-sorted repertoires. Just a small share of clonotypes turned up in the CD4 compartment as well as the CD8 compartment. By day 5 rather than day 15, the secondary response had peaked, though it was weaker.

The V gene's germline CDR1 is SGHAT and CDR2 FQNNGV. V was shortened by 5 bases and J by 4 bases, with 10 bases between the two germline ends. The CDR3 consists of 13 residues. This receptor was taken from a young man who received the YFV17D yellow fever vaccine. The sequences come from CD4+ T cells sorted from PBMCs, collected 10 to 11 days after the first yellow fever vaccination. The chain combines TRBV11-2 with TRBJ2-3; D is undetermined. The CDR3 loop is CASSPARADTQYF. The DNA of the CDR3 is TGTGCCAGCAGCCCGGCGAGAGCAGATACGCAGTATTTT.